This T cell receptor beta chain was documented in a study of shared clonotypes between healthy human individuals. Study-level findings and limits: On the whole, naive subsets had larger estimated richness than memory subsets had.

Germline V CDR1 and CDR2: SGHRS, YFSETQ. The CDR3 covers 13 residues. Trimming stripped 3 bases from V and 5 bases from J, with 8 bases between. Worth noting for this clone: The target antigen is unknown.

DNA at 150 to 200 ng, 25,000 to 30,000 T cell genomes, went into sorted-subset replicate PCRs. Measured with immunoSEQ multiplex PCR; TCRdb has only the in-frame clones, and not every one. The sample contains more than 2 million clones, roughly 94% of which appear only once. The V and J genes are TRBV5-1 and TRBJ1-4; D is unresolved. This receptor was obtained from a man aged 18 to 29 in good health. The sequenced sample consisted of naive CD4+ T cells sorted from blood. Subset: CD45RA+ positively selected. CDR3 coding DNA: TGCGCCAGCAGCTCTACAGAGAATGAAAAACTGTTTTTT. Its translation: CASSSTENEKLFF.